One sample yielded the 9 T cell receptor beta chains listed below, sequenced in a study of T cells in Graves' hyperthyroidism and ophthalmopathy. Researchers amplified the TCR beta CDR3 regions from RNA transcripts. Carried out on the TCR CDR3, a first-round RT-PCR used the HTBI primer set. A single record per CDR3 protein comes from TCRdb applying MiXCR to the multiplex PCR reads. The sample includes about 290,000 distinct CDR3 sequences, over 15% of them seen just once. The specimen sequenced was blood. These receptors originate from an older woman with Graves' ophthalmopathy.

This clonotype was counted many times. The chain uses TRBV6-2 or TRBV6-3 and TRBJ2-3, with 9 bases lining up with TRBD2. V was clipped by 5 bases and J by 3 bases; unmatched bases: 9. This CDR3 is built from 16 residues. Germline assignment: CDR1 MNHEY and CDR2 SVGEGT. The CDR3 region has the DNA TGTGCCAGCAGTGCGCTAGCGGGAATTGGTACAGATACGCAGTATTTT. This gives the protein CASSALAGIGTDTQYF.

The chain combines TRBV6-1 with TRBJ1-4; D is unresolved. Trimming pared 6 bases from V and 7 bases from J, leaving 15 bases between. The CDR3 covers 14 residues. Per the germline V gene, CDR1 is MNHNS and CDR2 is SASEGT. CDR3 sequence (DNA): TGTGCCAGCAGCGGACCTATCGGCGGTGAAAAACTGTTTTTT. Translated, it gives CASSGPIGGEKLFF.

The V and J genes are TRBV7-9 and TRBJ2-5, with 12 bases that match TRBD2. Germline V gene data show CDR1 as SEHNR and CDR2 as FQNEAQ (reference sequence). Trimming cost V 3 bases and J 5 bases; bases outside gene matches: 1. The CDR3 is 14 residues long. CDR3 residues: CASSFTSGRETQYF. CDR3 coding DNA: TGTGCCAGCAGCTTTACTAGCGGGAGGGAGACCCAGTACTTC.

In this sample, this clonotype turned up many times. The V call is TRBV2, the J call TRBJ2-4, with no clear D. V lost 7 bases and J 0 bases, leaving 7 bases between the germline ends. CDR3 length: 13 amino acids. Per the germline V gene, CDR1 is SNHLY and CDR2 is FYNNEI. Written as DNA, the CDR3 is TGTGCCAGCATTGGGATAGCCAAAAACATTCAGTACTTC. Translating gives CASIGIAKNIQYF.

This clonotype was found many times. CDR3 in amino acids: CSATRGSINQPQHF. The CDR3 bases are TGCAGTGCGACTAGGGGCAGTATCAATCAGCCCCAGCATTTT. The chain combines TRBV20-1 with TRBJ1-5; tentative D call: TRBD1 (5 bases). V lost 6 bases to trimming and J lost 3 bases, with 15 bases between them. Germline CDR1 reads DFQATT; CDR2 reads SNEGSKA (reference sequence). The CDR3 totals 14 residues.

In this sample, this clonotype turned up a few times. The gene calls are TRBV4-2 and TRBJ1-3; D remains ambiguous. V was pared by 1 base and J by 0 bases, with 10 bases between. The CDR3 is 16 residues long. From germline, CDR1 is LGHNA and CDR2 YNFKEQ. The DNA of the CDR3 is TGTGCCAGCAGCCAAGTGGAGGGCATCTCTGGAAACACCATATATTTT. This translates into CASSQVEGISGNTIYF.

The sample holds a few counts of this clonotype. The chain has TRBV5-1 and TRBJ2-5; D is unresolved. V lost 4 bases and J lost 5, with 6 bases in between. The CDR3 is 11 amino acids. Per germline, CDR1 SGHRS and CDR2 YFSETQ. CDR3 sequence: CASSASETQYF. Here the CDR3 DNA reads TGCGCCAGCAGCGCAAGTGAGACCCAGTACTTC. Supplemented by reference TRBV5-1 and TRBJ2-5, the full variable domain reads KAGVTQTPRYLIKTRGQQVTLSCSPISGHRSVSWYQQTPGQGLQFLFEYFSETQRNKGNFPGRFSGRQFSNSRSEMNVSTLELGDSALYLCASSASETQYFGPGTRLLVL.

Here the CDR3 reads CASSLVAGSSYEQYF. As DNA, the CDR3 is TGTGCCAGCAGCTTAGTGGCGGGAAGCTCCTACGAGCAGTACTTC. V usage is TRBV7-3 and J usage is TRBJ2-7; TRBD2 might be the D (6 bases). The CDR3 is made up of 15 amino acids. From germline, CDR1 is SGHTA and CDR2 FQGTGA. Trimming took off 2 bases at V and 0 bases at J, with 11 bases between the two ends. The whole variable domain, remainder taken from reference TRBV7-3 and TRBJ2-7, is GAGVSQTPSNKVTEKGKYVELRCDPISGHTALYWYRQSLGQGPEFLIYFQGTGAADDSGLPNDRFFAVRPEGSVSTLKIQRTERGDSAVYLCASSLVAGSSYEQYFGPGTRLTVT.

The chain carries TRBV27 and TRBJ1-1; D may be TRBD1 (6 bases). The V gene's germline CDR1 is MNHEY and CDR2 SMNVEV (reference sequence). V lost 5 bases, J lost 1 base, and 23 bases lay in between. There are 18 residues in the CDR3. The CDR3 DNA reads as TGTGCCAGCAGTCGCCGAAGGACGGGGGGCTGGGGGAACACTGAAGCTTTCTTT. Translating it yields CASSRRRTGGWGNTEAFF.